This is a list of T cell receptor beta chains from one sample in a study of T cells in Graves' hyperthyroidism and ophthalmopathy. TCRdb re-called the multiplex PCR reads with MiXCR, one entry per CDR3 protein. The sample lists approximately 480,000 distinct CDR3 sequences, around 20% occurring once. The sample taken for sequencing was blood. Receptors originate from a man between 18 and 35 years old with Graves' hyperthyroidism. The CDR3 runs from the conserved cysteine through the conserved F or W. Fields, in order: V gene, J gene, clone size, CDR3 length, D gene, CDR3 protein, CDR3 DNA. The D gene is left open where the match is weak. The listing skips clone size in some rows; elsewhere it reads once, few, many or a size class.

>TRBV18|TRBJ2-5|many|16|TRBD2
CASSPLSGGYQETQYF
TGTGCCAGCTCACCCCTTAGCGGGGGGTACCAAGAGACCCAGTACTTC
>TRBV6-2/TRBV6-3|TRBJ1-5|.|15|.
CASSDTTLQRGPQHF
TGTGCCAGCAGTGACACTACGCTGCAGAGGGGGCCCCAGCATTTT
>TRBV20-1|TRBJ2-6|many|12|.
CSGASGANVLTF
TGCAGTGGGGCCTCTGGGGCCAACGTCCTGACTTTC
>TRBV11-2|TRBJ2-7|many|15|TRBD1
CASSLGTGGSYEQYF
TGTGCCAGCAGTTTAGGCACAGGGGGCTCCTACGAGCAGTACTTC
>TRBV29-1|TRBJ1-1|many|16|.
CSVDRGGGGGNTEAFF
TGCAGCGTTGACCGAGGGGGAGGAGGTGGGAACACTGAAGCTTTCTTT
>TRBV4-2|TRBJ1-1|many|16|.
CASSPPGEGFSTEAFF
TGTGCCAGCAGCCCCCCGGGGGAGGGCTTTTCCACTGAAGCTTTCTTT
>TRBV5-8|TRBJ2-5|many|14|.
CASSHRVVGETQYF
TGTGCCAGCAGCCACAGGGTGGTTGGCGAGACCCAGTACTTC
>TRBV6-2/TRBV6-3|TRBJ2-2|many|15|.
CASSSGQMNTGELFF
TGTGCCAGCAGCTCTGGACAGATGAACACCGGGGAGCTGTTTTTT
>TRBV7-9|TRBJ1-1|many|15|TRBD1
CASSSSDRGNTEAFF
TGTGCCAGCAGCTCTTCGGACAGGGGGAACACTGAAGCTTTCTTT
>TRBV11-1|TRBJ2-2|many|20|TRBD2
CASSLAVGLAPRTSTGELFF
TGTGCCAGCAGCTTAGCGGTGGGACTAGCGCCGCGGACTAGCACCGGGGAGCTGTTTTTT
>TRBV5-1|TRBJ2-7|few|14|TRBD2
CASSLDGLAGEQYF
TGCGCCAGCAGCTTGGATGGACTAGCGGGAGAGCAGTACTTC
>TRBV27|TRBJ1-1|few|13|.
CASSFGRDTEACF
TGTGCCAGCAGTTTCGGGAGAGACACTGAAGCTTGCTTT
>TRBV28|TRBJ1-2|many|15|TRBD1
CASSRRQGLIYGYTF
TGTGCCAGCAGTCGACGACAGGGGCTCATCTATGGCTACACCTTC
>TRBV12-3/TRBV12-4|TRBJ2-7|many|15|TRBD1
CASSYDRGPIYEQYF
TGTGCCAGCAGCTACGACAGGGGTCCAATTTACGAGCAGTACTTC
>TRBV28|TRBJ1-1|once|15|.
CASNPRGSMNTEAFF
TGTGCCAGCAATCCTAGGGGCTCCATGAACACTGAAGCTTTCTTT
>TRBV6-1|TRBJ1-2|few|13|.
CASSESGKGGYTF
TGTGCCAGCAGTGAGTCTGGGAAAGGCGGCTACACCTTC
>TRBV12-3/TRBV12-4|TRBJ1-5|many|13|.
CASTTRTDQPQHF
TGTGCCAGCACCACCCGGACGGATCAGCCCCAGCATTTT
>TRBV6-1|TRBJ1-1|many|14|TRBD1
CASSDDRANTEAFF
TGTGCCAGCAGTGACGACAGGGCGAACACTGAAGCTTTCTTT
>TRBV19|TRBJ1-5|many|15|.
CASSYAGYSNQPQHF
TGTGCCAGTAGTTACGCAGGTTATAGCAATCAGCCCCAGCATTTT
>TRBV25-1|TRBJ1-1|.|11|.
CATSDGGEAFF
TGTGCCACCAGTGATGGGGGAGAAGCTTTCTTT
>TRBV28|TRBJ1-5|many|15|TRBD1
CASRTPGQGNQPQHF
TGTGCCAGCAGGACGCCGGGACAGGGAAATCAGCCCCAGCATTTT
>TRBV12-3/TRBV12-4|TRBJ1-1|many|16|.
CASSHGAGAEWSEAFF
TGTGCCAGCAGTCACGGGGCGGGGGCGGAGTGGAGTGAAGCTTTCTTT
>TRBV11-1|TRBJ2-7|.|14|TRBD2
CASSPAGIDYEQYF
TGTGCCAGCAGCCCAGCGGGAATCGACTACGAGCAGTACTTC
>TRBV4-1|TRBJ2-7|many|12|.
CASSQGGGSEHF
TGCGCCAGCAGCCAAGGGGGAGGTTCGGAGCACTTC
>TRBV13|TRBJ1-2|few|20|.
CASSLDSSGDLISANYGYTF
TGTGCCAGCAGCTTAGATTCTTCCGGGGACTTGATCTCGGCTAACTATGGCTACACCTTC
>TRBV12-3/TRBV12-4|TRBJ1-5|many|12|.
CASSFPPQPQHF
TGTGCCAGCAGTTTTCCCCCTCAGCCCCAGCATTTT